A single TCR beta chain is shown here with its context. A much larger clone lies a single base off, so this may be a read error. This entry comes from a study of T cells in Graves' hyperthyroidism and ophthalmopathy. RNA transcripts gave rise to amplified TCR beta CDR3 regions. With the HTBI primer set, the TCR CDR3 went through a first round of RT-PCR. TCRdb recomputed calls from the multiplex PCR reads with MiXCR, one row per CDR3 protein. The sample lists 300,000 to 350,000 distinct CDR3 sequences; approximately 22% were seen once. The clonotype comes from a woman between 50 and 59 years old with Graves' hyperthyroidism. Sequenced: blood.

DNA of the CDR3: TGTGCCAGCTCCCCCCGGCAGGGGCATGAAGCTTTCTTT. Its translation is CASSPRQGHEAFF. The chain uses TRBV18 and TRBJ1-1; D is perhaps TRBD1 (6 bases). V was shortened by 6 bases and J by 7 bases, with 15 bases between the two germline ends. Germline CDR1 is KGHSH and CDR2 is LQKENI. The CDR3 runs to 13 residues.